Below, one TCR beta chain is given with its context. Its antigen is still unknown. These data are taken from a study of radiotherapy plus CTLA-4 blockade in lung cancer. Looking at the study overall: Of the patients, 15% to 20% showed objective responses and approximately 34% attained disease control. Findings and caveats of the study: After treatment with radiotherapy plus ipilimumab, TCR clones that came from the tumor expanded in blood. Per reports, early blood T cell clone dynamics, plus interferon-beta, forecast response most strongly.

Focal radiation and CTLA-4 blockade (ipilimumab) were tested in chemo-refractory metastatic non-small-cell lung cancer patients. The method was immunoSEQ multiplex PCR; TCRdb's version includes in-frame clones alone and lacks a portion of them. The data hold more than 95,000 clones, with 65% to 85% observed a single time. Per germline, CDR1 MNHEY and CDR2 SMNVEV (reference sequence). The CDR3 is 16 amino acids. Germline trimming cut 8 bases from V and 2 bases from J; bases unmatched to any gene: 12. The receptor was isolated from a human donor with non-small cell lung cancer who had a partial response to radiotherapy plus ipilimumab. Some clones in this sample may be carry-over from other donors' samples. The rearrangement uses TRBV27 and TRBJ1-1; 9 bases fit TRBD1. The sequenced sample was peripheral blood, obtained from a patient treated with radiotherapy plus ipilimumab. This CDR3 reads CASRGGDRAYNTEAFF. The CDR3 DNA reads TGTGCCAGCCGGGGGGGGGACAGGGCTTATAACACTGAAGCTTTCTTT.